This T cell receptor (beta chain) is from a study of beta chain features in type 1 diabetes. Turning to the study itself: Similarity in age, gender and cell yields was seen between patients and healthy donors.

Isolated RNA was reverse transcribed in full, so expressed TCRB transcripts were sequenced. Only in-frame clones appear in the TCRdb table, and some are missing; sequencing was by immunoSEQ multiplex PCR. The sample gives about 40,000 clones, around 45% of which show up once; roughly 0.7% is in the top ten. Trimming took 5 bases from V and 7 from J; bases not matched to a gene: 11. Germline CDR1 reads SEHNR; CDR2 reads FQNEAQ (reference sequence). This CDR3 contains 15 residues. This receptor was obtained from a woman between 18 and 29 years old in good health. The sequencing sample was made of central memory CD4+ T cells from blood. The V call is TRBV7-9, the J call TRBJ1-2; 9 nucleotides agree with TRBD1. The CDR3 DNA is TGTGCCAGCAGCCCAAGGGACAGGGTGCTTTCTGGCTACACCTTC. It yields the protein CASSPRDRVLSGYTF.